The entry below gives a single TCR beta chain sequence along with its context. Its antigen is unidentified. CDR1 and CDR2 from the germline V gene are MNHEY and SVGAGI. The V end was cut by 5 bases, the J end by 5 bases, with 10 bases between. The CDR3 runs to 13 residues. The data derive from a study of spatial heterogeneity in lung cancer. The study's findings and limits: Expanded tumor TCRs that were ubiquitous appeared in blood more at resection than follow-up.

The time point: sample taken at primary tumor resection. Sequencing covered unsorted whole RNA taken from tumor, nontumor lung or frozen PBMC. TCRdb itself ran the 5' RACE reads through MiXCR, one entry per CDR3 protein. The repertoire includes almost 75,000 distinct CDR3 sequences, 13% of them detected once, and 7.2% sits in the top ten. The source material was PBMCs, sampled at surgery. The TCR sequence derives from a male donor with early-stage non-small cell lung cancer. The chain joins TRBV6-5 to TRBJ2-1, with D perhaps matching TRBD2 (6 bases). CDR3 nucleotide sequence: TGTGCCAGCAGTGGCGGGGCCAACAATGAGCAGTTCTTC. Encoded protein: CASSGGANNEQFF.